A single sample is the source of the 9 T cell receptor beta chains below, sequenced in a study of blood T cells in healthy people across ages. A second PCR, run for about 6 to 12 cycles, used a sample-barcoded 5' primer plus a J-beta primer mix. MiXCR, applied by TCRdb to the 5' RACE reads, yields one record per CDR3 protein. The profile covers hundreds of thousands of distinct CDR3 sequences, with about 30% appearing a single time and roughly a sixth taken by the ten largest. What was sequenced was blood. The receptors here all came from a woman older than 75 in good health.

This clonotype was counted ten times or more. J is TRBJ2-3 and V is TRBV24-1; 8 bases map to TRBD1. V shed 4 bases, J shed 3 bases, and the junction held 2 bases outside the gene matches. Per the germline V gene, CDR1 is KGHDR and CDR2 is SFDVKD. The CDR3 has 14 residues. This CDR3 reads CATSDRTGTDTQYF. CDR3 sequence (DNA): TGTGCCACCAGTGACAGGACAGGGACAGATACGCAGTATTTT.

This clonotype was recorded at least ten times. The rearrangement joins TRBV7-9 to TRBJ2-7; no definite D call. The length of the CDR3 is 15 residues. Trimming removed 0 bases at V and 0 bases at J, with 9 bases between. The germline V gene has CDR1 SEHNR and CDR2 FQNEAQ (reference sequence). CDR3 amino acids: CASSLAPLISYEQYF. For the CDR3, the DNA is TGTGCCAGCAGCTTAGCACCGCTAATCTCCTACGAGCAGTACTTC.

The chain uses TRBV18 and TRBJ2-3; 10 nucleotides align to TRBD2. The J segment lost 5 bases and the V segment lost 5 bases, leaving 13 bases of the junction unmatched. Germline V CDR1 and CDR2: KGHSH, LQKENI. This CDR3 contains 17 residues. In DNA, the CDR3 is TGTGCCAGCTCATCATGGCCCCCAGCGGGGGGGCTAGATACGCAGTATTTT. This sequence encodes CASSSWPPAGGLDTQYF.

This clonotype was recorded at least ten times. The V gene is TRBV12-3 or TRBV12-4, the J gene TRBJ2-5; the D gene is possibly TRBD2 (6 bases). The CDR3 totals 11 residues. Trimming removed 3 bases at V and 7 bases at J, with 6 bases between. CDR3 region: CASSFGGTQYF. The CDR3 nucleotides are TGTGCCAGCAGTTTCGGGGGGACCCAGTACTTC.

Comments on this clonotype: An end of the junction does not agree with germline; a read error may underlie this. The V call is TRBV18, the J call TRBJ1-2; 7 nucleotides line up with TRBD1. CDR1 is KGHSH and CDR2 is LQKENI in the germline V gene. The CDR3 runs to 15 residues. The CDR3 is CASPPNLGGNEGYTF. DNA for the CDR3: TGTGCCAGCCCACCAAATCTAGGGGGCAATGAAGGCTACACCTTC.

This clonotype was observed many times. The V call is TRBV11-2, the J call TRBJ2-1; 8 nucleotides line up with TRBD2. The CDR3 contains 16 residues. CDR1 and CDR2 from the germline V gene are SGHAT and FQNNGV. The ends lost 1 base at V and 4 bases at J; junction bases unmatched: 6. In nucleotides, the CDR3 is TGTGCCAGCAGCTTAGTGGGCGGGGGGCGTTACAATGAGCAGTTCTTC. Translating gives CASSLVGGGRYNEQFF.

This chain joins TRBV18 and TRBJ1-2, with D possibly being TRBD1 (6 bases). CDR1 KGHSH and CDR2 LQKENI come from the germline V gene. The CDR3 runs 15 residues. V shed 5 bases and J shed 2 bases, with 15 bases lying between them. The chain's CDR3 is CASSGDTGTNYGYTF. DNA of the CDR3: TGTGCCAGCTCAGGGGATACAGGGACCAACTATGGCTACACCTTC.

This clonotype appeared many times. The chain couples TRBV6-2 or TRBV6-3 to TRBJ1-1; no clear D gene. The CDR3 has 13 amino acids. Trimming removed 2 bases at V and 0 bases at J, with 4 bases between. The germline gives CDR1 MNHEY, CDR2 SVGEGT. The CDR3 protein is CASSYVVNTEAFF. CDR3 bases: TGTGCCAGCAGTTACGTCGTGAACACTGAAGCTTTCTTT.

This clonotype turned up a few times. V is TRBV20-1 and J is TRBJ2-5, with a tentative D call TRBD1 (5 bases). The ends were cut back, 8 bases at V and 2 bases at J, with 18 bases in the middle. CDR3 length: 14 amino acids. Germline CDR1 reads DFQATT; CDR2 reads SNEGSKA (reference sequence). The CDR3 protein is CSTLGREIQETQYF. CDR3 coding DNA: TGCAGTACTCTGGGCAGGGAAATTCAAGAGACCCAGTACTTC.